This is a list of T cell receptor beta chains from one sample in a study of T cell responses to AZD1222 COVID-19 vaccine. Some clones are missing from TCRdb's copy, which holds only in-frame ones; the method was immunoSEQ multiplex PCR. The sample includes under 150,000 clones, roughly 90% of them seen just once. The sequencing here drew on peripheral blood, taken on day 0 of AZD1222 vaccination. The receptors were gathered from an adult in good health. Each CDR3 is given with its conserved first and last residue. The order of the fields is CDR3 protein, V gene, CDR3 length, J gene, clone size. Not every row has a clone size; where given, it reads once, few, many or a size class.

CASSQVARGNTIYF TRBV6-2/TRBV6-3 14 TRBJ1-3 NA
CASSPHFKKGGYTF TRBV27 14 TRBJ1-2 once
CASTPWGDEQYF TRBV2 12 TRBJ2-7 NA
CASSLEGDKRFGEAFF TRBV5-1 16 TRBJ1-1 NA
CASSSTATRAFF TRBV12-3/TRBV12-4 12 TRBJ1-1 NA
CASSFRRQDQNTGELFF TRBV5-1 17 TRBJ2-2 NA
CASSLDRGYGWNTEAFF TRBV5-8 17 TRBJ1-1 NA
CASSQGTLAQSYEQYF TRBV3-1/TRBV3-2 16 TRBJ2-7 NA
CASSYSTRSRAFF TRBV6-5 13 TRBJ1-1 NA
CASSLTQVLAYEQYF TRBV5-1 15 TRBJ2-7 NA
CASSYRNPGQNYGYTF TRBV6-5 16 TRBJ1-2 NA
CSARRGETQYF TRBV20-1 11 TRBJ2-5 NA
CASSSWTSAAYEQYF TRBV28 15 TRBJ2-7 NA
CASSRRAVAPGELFF TRBV19 15 TRBJ2-2 NA
CASSMTMNTEAFF TRBV14 13 TRBJ1-1 NA
CASSLTAGYGYTF TRBV7-3 13 TRBJ1-2 NA
CASSFGQMYGYTF TRBV5-6 13 TRBJ1-2 NA
CASSPGLNQPQHF TRBV12-3/TRBV12-4 13 TRBJ1-5 NA
CASRRRIDTGELFF TRBV3-1/TRBV3-2 14 TRBJ2-2 once
CASRRGGVSSGANVLTF TRBV19 17 TRBJ2-6 once
CASSLVGAAHEQYF TRBV11-3 14 TRBJ2-7 NA
CASSLVAQGSGELFF TRBV5-1 15 TRBJ2-2 NA